This T cell receptor (beta chain) was identified in a study of radiation and T cells in renal cell carcinoma. TCRdb's copy holds only in-frame clones and misses some; the assay was immunoSEQ multiplex PCR. Of some 50,000 clones detected, about 80% appear once; the ten largest clones hold around 31%. Specified time point: blood 2 weeks post-SBRT. The treatment: 15 Gy SBRT to primary tumor, nephrectomy 4 weeks later. The CDR3 is made up of 13 amino acids. The V and J ends lost 4 bases and 7 bases, in that order; junction bases with no gene match: 6. Germline V gives CDR1 SQVTM, CDR2 ANQGSEA. The sample consisted of blood, taken from a patient whose treatment included radiotherapy and nephrectomy. This sequence joins TRBV29-1 and TRBJ2-1; 8 bases match TRBD2. The TCR was taken from a woman in her 70s with renal cell carcinoma. Here the CDR3 DNA reads TGCAGCGTTGGTTCGGGAGGGGGGAATGAGCAGTTCTTC. It codes for CSVGSGGGNEQFF.